These T cell receptor beta chains were read from a single sample in a study of identical twins. Using its own MiXCR run on the 5' RACE reads, TCRdb lists one record per CDR3 protein. The sample lists 400,000 to 650,000 distinct CDR3 sequences, roughly a fifth occurring once. The same specimen was also included in a second study, on T cells expressing NK-cell markers.

Source material: CD4+ T cells sorted from blood. The receptors were sampled from a woman aged 18-29 years in good health. Both conserved end residues are part of each CDR3. The D gene is left open where the match is weak. Only some rows state a clone size, as once, few, many or a class for expanded clones.

>TRBJ2-1|few|TRBD1|TRBV5-1
TGCGCCAGCAGTTTACCGACAGGGGGCAATGAGCAGTTCTTC
CASSLPTGGNEQFF
>TRBJ2-7|NA|TRBD1|TRBV12-3/TRBV12-4
TGTGCCAGCAGTTGGAAACTCCCCACAGGGGACGAGCAGTACTTC
CASSWKLPTGDEQYF
>TRBJ2-4|few|TRBD1|TRBV20-1
TGCAGTAGGGACAGCCTAGCCAAAAACATTCAGTACTTC
CSRDSLAKNIQYF
>TRBJ1-5|NA|TRBD1|TRBV20-1
TGCAGTGCCGATCCTCGACAGGGGGGTCAGCCCCAGCATTTT
CSADPRQGGQPQHF
>TRBJ2-7|NA|TRBD2|TRBV6-1
TGTGCCAGCACCTTAACCCCCGCTAGCGGGAGTTACGAGCAGTACTTC
CASTLTPASGSYEQYF
>TRBJ2-4|NA|NA|TRBV10-2
TGCGCCAGCAGGGACAGAGCCAAAAACATTCAGTACTTC
CASRDRAKNIQYF
>TRBJ2-3|few|NA|TRBV12-3/TRBV12-4
TGTGCCAGCACCCGGGTGACAGATACGCAGTATTTT
CASTRVTDTQYF
>TRBJ2-4|few|TRBD2|TRBV30
TGTGCCTGGAGCTCTGAGGGGACTAGTCTATACTTC
CAWSSEGTSLYF
>TRBJ2-5|NA|NA|TRBV5-1
TGCGCCAGCAGCTTGGGTAGCGGCGTCCTCCAAGAGACCCAGTACTTC
CASSLGSGVLQETQYF
>TRBJ1-2|NA|NA|TRBV9
TGTGCCAGCAGCCCTCAAGCCGGGACGGTCTATGGCTACACCTTC
CASSPQAGTVYGYTF
>TRBJ2-3|few|TRBD2|TRBV20-1
TGCAGTGCTAGACTAGCGGGCGCCCAAACGCAGTATTTT
CSARLAGAQTQYF
>TRBJ2-5|few|NA|TRBV7-2
TGTGCCAGCAGCCCGCAAAGGACGTTGGAGGAGACCCAGTACTTC
CASSPQRTLEETQYF
>TRBJ2-1|many|NA|TRBV20-1
TGCAGTGCTCAAACAGGGAACAATGAGCAGTTCTTC
CSAQTGNNEQFF
>TRBJ1-1|NA|TRBD1|TRBV29-1
TGCAGCGTCGGACAGGCCACTGAAGCTTTCTTT
CSVGQATEAFF
>TRBJ1-1|NA|NA|TRBV6-1
TGTGCCAGCAGTCCGTCTCCTGGGGGGTTCACTGAAGCTTTCTTT
CASSPSPGGFTEAFF
>TRBJ1-1|NA|NA|TRBV6-1
TGTGCCAGCAGACCCCTCAGGAACACTGAAGCTTTCTTT
CASRPLRNTEAFF